This T cell receptor (beta chain) was identified in a study of cytomegalovirus exposure and HLA in healthy donors. Worth noting for this clone: Other DNA sequences in this specimen translate into the identical CDR3.

Produced via immunoSEQ multiplex PCR; TCRdb's table is partial and in-frame only. Altogether some 140,000 clones are present, 89% being singletons, with the ten largest covering 9% to 9.5%. Trimming shortened V by 0 bases and J by 4 bases, and 7 bases separated the two germline ends. Germline lookup yields CDR1 SEHNR and CDR2 FQNEAQ (reference sequence). This CDR3 is 14 amino acids long. The chain uses TRBV7-9 and TRBJ1-3, with D hard to call. Sequencing input: PBMCs. The sequence was obtained from a woman younger than 30 in good health and CMV-seropositive. CDR3 sequence (DNA): TGTGCCAGCAGCTTAGCGGGCTCGGGAAACACCATATATTTT. Translating gives CASSLAGSGNTIYF.